The sequence of this T cell receptor (beta chain) was determined in a study of blood T cell repertoires in COVID-19. V lost 0 bases to trimming and J lost 9 bases, with 20 bases between them. The CDR3 runs 16 residues. CDR1 is MGHRA, CDR2 YSYEKL, per germline. Produced via immunoSEQ multiplex PCR; TCRdb's table is partial and in-frame only. The sample has 89,000 or so clones, 89% seen once. Sequences were obtained from peripheral blood. This rearrangement joins TRBV4-1 to TRBJ2-5; possible D gene TRBD2, 5 bases. The sequence derives from a man between 45 and 60 years old with COVID-19, enrolled during active disease. CDR3 amino acids: CASSQENSAIFGSQYF. For the CDR3, the DNA is TGCGCCAGCAGCCAAGAGAATAGCGCCATTTTCGGATCCCAGTACTTC.